The rows below give T cell receptor beta chains drawn from one sample of a study of T cells after posttransplantation cyclophosphamide. Assay used: immunoSEQ multiplex PCR; TCRdb lists only in-frame clones, some missing. The sample holds over 15,000 clones, under 80% seen once. The material sequenced was PBMCs, taken after an allogeneic stem cell transplant with post-transplant cyclophosphamide. The origin of the receptors is a male patient aged 25-45 years who received an allogeneic stem cell transplant from a related donor, was CMV-positive, and had acute GVHD only. Part of the T cells may come from the graft donor. Each CDR3 is given with its conserved first and last residue. D genes are given only for firm matches. Only some rows state a clone size, as once, few, many or a class for expanded clones.

abundance	v_gene	d_gene	j_gene	len	CDR3aa	CDR3nt
NA	TRBV7-6	NA	TRBJ2-1	13	CASSPEGPNEQFF	TGTGCCAGCAGCCCGGAGGGCCCCAATGAGCAGTTCTTC
NA	TRBV9	NA	TRBJ1-3	16	CASSVGGSELGNTIYF	TGTGCCAGCAGCGTAGGAGGGTCTGAACTCGGAAACACCATATATTTT
once	TRBV5-8	NA	TRBJ2-3	17	CASSLGFTGFGTDTQYF	TGTGCCAGCAGCTTGGGGTTTACAGGGTTCGGCACAGATACGCAGTATTTT
few	TRBV7-2	NA	TRBJ1-2	13	CASSAWELGGYTF	TGTGCCAGCAGTGCATGGGAGCTTGGCGGCTACACCTTC
NA	TRBV5-1	TRBD1	TRBJ1-1	16	CASIPGQGRMNTEAFF	TGCGCCAGCATACCAGGACAGGGAAGGATGAACACTGAAGCTTTCTTT
few	TRBV11-1	NA	TRBJ2-3	15	CASNSKADSTDTQYF	TGTGCCAGCAACAGTAAAGCGGATAGCACAGATACGCAGTATTTT
few	TRBV7-8	NA	TRBJ1-1	15	CASSLAQAASYEAFF	TGTGCCAGCAGCTTAGCGCAGGCAGCCTCCTATGAAGCTTTCTTT
NA	TRBV13	NA	TRBJ1-2	14	CASSLGSGNYGYTF	TGTGCCAGCAGCTTAGGTTCGGGTAACTATGGCTACACCTTC
NA	TRBV18	TRBD1	TRBJ1-5	16	CASSLFWTGGEQPQHF	TGTGCCAGCTCACTTTTTTGGACAGGGGGTGAGCAGCCCCAGCATTTT
NA	TRBV11-1	TRBD1	TRBJ2-5	13	CASSSTGEETQYF	TGTGCCAGCAGCTCGACAGGGGAAGAGACCCAGTACTTC
NA	TRBV6-1	TRBD1	TRBJ2-7	15	CASRAGTGASYEQYF	TGTGCCAGCAGGGCCGGGACAGGGGCGTCCTACGAGCAGTACTTC
few	TRBV5-1	TRBD1	TRBJ1-1	15	CASSNEGAGSTEAFF	TGCGCCAGCAGCAACGAGGGGGCAGGGAGCACTGAAGCTTTCTTT
NA	TRBV7-2	NA	TRBJ1-6	17	CASSFPMQIPNNSPLHF	TGTGCCAGCAGCTTTCCGATGCAGATCCCAAATAATTCACCCCTCCACTTT
NA	TRBV5-1	TRBD1	TRBJ1-1	14	CASSPQGQHTEAFF	TGCGCCAGCAGCCCACAGGGACAGCACACTGAAGCTTTCTTT
NA	TRBV4-3	TRBD2	TRBJ2-7	16	CASSPLAGGLSYEQYF	TGCGCCAGCAGCCCACTAGCGGGGGGCCTCTCCTACGAGCAGTACTTC
NA	TRBV18	TRBD2	TRBJ2-5	14	CASSRSGRQETQYF	TGTGCCAGCTCCCGGTCCGGGAGGCAAGAGACCCAGTACTTC
NA	TRBV6-5	TRBD1	TRBJ2-2	16	CASSYSWDRRTGELFF	TGTGCCAGCAGTTACTCGTGGGACAGGCGCACCGGGGAGCTGTTTTTT
once	TRBV5-4	NA	TRBJ1-6	15	CASSLPGRGNSPLHF	TGTGCCAGCAGCTTGCCGGGACGGGGGAATTCACCCCTCCACTTT
NA	TRBV2	NA	TRBJ1-6	13	CASRTEVNSPLHF	TGTGCCAGCAGGACAGAGGTCAATTCACCCCTCCACTTT
NA	TRBV6-6	NA	TRBJ1-1	14	CASSSYTGWTEAFF	TGTGCCAGCAGTTCCTATACAGGGTGGACTGAAGCTTTCTTT
NA	TRBV7-2	TRBD2	TRBJ2-7	15	CASAPQAGGLDEQYF	TGTGCCAGCGCCCCCCAGGCGGGGGGGCTCGACGAGCAGTACTTC
NA	TRBV18	TRBD2	TRBJ2-3	15	CASSGGLESTDTQYF	TGTGCCAGCTCGGGAGGACTAGAAAGCACAGATACGCAGTATTTT
NA	TRBV4-1	TRBD1	TRBJ1-2	14	CASSRGQGDYGYTF	TGCGCCAGCAGCCGGGGACAGGGGGACTATGGCTACACCTTC
NA	TRBV5-1	TRBD2	TRBJ2-7	16	CASSLDPSGGFYEQYF	TGCGCCAGCAGCTTGGATCCTAGCGGGGGTTTCTACGAGCAGTACTTC
NA	TRBV7-2	TRBD2	TRBJ2-1	15	CASSPAGAYYNEQFF	TGTGCCAGCAGCCCAGCGGGGGCCTACTACAATGAGCAGTTCTTC
NA	TRBV5-4	TRBD1	TRBJ1-4	14	CASSFQGTGEKLFF	TGTGCCAGCAGCTTCCAGGGGACAGGTGAAAAACTGTTTTTT
once	TRBV28	NA	TRBJ1-1	13	CASRRGGNTEAFF	TGTGCCAGCAGAAGGGGAGGAAACACTGAAGCTTTCTTT
NA	TRBV19	NA	TRBJ1-6	15	CASSATIQGTEPLHF	TGTGCCAGTAGCGCCACCATACAGGGTACGGAACCCCTCCACTTT
once	TRBV6-5	NA	TRBJ1-5	13	CASRPPGNQPQHF	TGTGCCAGCAGACCACCGGGAAATCAGCCCCAGCATTTT
NA	TRBV7-2	NA	TRBJ1-6	14	CASSLPRDLSPLHF	TGTGCCAGCAGCTTACCCAGGGATTTATCACCCCTCCACTTT
NA	TRBV27	TRBD2	TRBJ2-3	14	CASSLGTSGDTQYF	TGTGCCAGCAGTCTTGGGACTAGCGGGGATACGCAGTATTTT
few	TRBV7-2	TRBD2	TRBJ2-7	15	CASSLVAGGTYEQYF	TGTGCCAGCAGCTTAGTTGCGGGGGGGACCTACGAGCAGTACTTC
NA	TRBV29-1	NA	TRBJ2-7	13	CSVGGDRTYEQYF	TGCAGCGTTGGCGGGGACAGAACCTACGAGCAGTACTTC